The next 26 T cell receptor beta chains were all read from a single sample in a study of human T cells and chemical hapten exposure. TCRdb re-called the RACE reads through MiXCR, storing one row per CDR3 protein. Counted here are 95,000 to 150,000 distinct CDR3 sequences, about 11% occurring once; the ten biggest clones make up 2% to 2.5%. Noted time point: patch test 3, about 24 weeks after DPC sensitization. Noted treatment: therapeutic diphenylcyclopropenone sensitization with weekly scalp DPC. Sequenced here: whole blood, sampled in connection with sensitization to the hapten diphenylcyclopropenone (DPC). The receptors were gathered from a woman between 45 and 65 years old with alopecia areata. Some clones in this sample may be carry-over from other donors' samples.

This chain connects TRBV2 to TRBJ2-5; unclear D gene. V was trimmed by 8 bases and J by 9 bases, leaving 4 bases between them. CDR3 size: 8 residues. The germline V gene encodes CDR1 SNHLY and CDR2 FYNNEI. DNA of the CDR3: TGTGCCAGCGGGTCCCAGTACTTC. This gives the protein CASGSQYF.

The J gene is TRBJ2-7, the V gene TRBV6-5; the match to TRBD2 covers 7 bases. V lost 0 bases and J lost 5; bases outside the gene matches: 1. This CDR3 is 13 amino acids long. Germline CDR1 reads MNHEY; CDR2 reads SVGAGI. The CDR3 nucleotides read TGTGCCAGCAGTTACTCGGGAGGGCACGAGCAGTACTTC. As protein: CASSYSGGHEQYF.

A few counts support this clonotype. The rearrangement uses TRBV6-6 and TRBJ1-4; 8 nucleotides match TRBD1. The CDR3 is made up of 16 amino acids. V was pared by 5 bases and J by 4 bases, with 9 bases of the junction left unmatched. The germline V gene has CDR1 MNHNY and CDR2 SVGAGI (reference sequence). This CDR3 is CASSRGQGPINEKLFF. The CDR3 bases are TGTGCCAGCAGTCGAGGACAGGGTCCTATTAATGAAAAACTGTTTTTT.

The chain uses TRBV29-1 and TRBJ1-2, with D possibly TRBD1 on 5 matching bases. The CDR3 has 14 residues. V lost 4 bases and J 4 bases, leaving 16 bases between the germline ends. Per germline, CDR1 SQVTM and CDR2 ANQGSEA. CDR3 bases: TGCAGCGTTGTCCCCCCTGGGGGAGGCTATGGCTACACCTTC. Encoded protein: CSVVPPGGGYGYTF.

The V call is TRBV20-1, the J call TRBJ1-5; D is possibly TRBD1 (5 bases). CDR3 length: 15 amino acids. CDR1 and CDR2 from the germline V gene are DFQATT and SNEGSKA (reference sequence). Trimming took off 5 bases at V and 0 bases at J, with 14 bases between the two ends. CDR3 protein: CSAYGTANSNQPQHF. CDR3 DNA: TGCAGTGCTTATGGGACTGCTAATAGCAATCAGCCCCAGCATTTT.

This clonotype was seen a few times. The rearrangement uses TRBV5-1 and TRBJ1-6; D is possibly TRBD1 (6 bases). Trimming took off 3 bases at V and 8 bases at J, with 12 bases between the two ends. Per the germline V gene, CDR1 is SGHRS and CDR2 is YFSETQ. The CDR3 loop spans 14 amino acids. CDR3: CASSSDREYSPLHF. The CDR3 nucleotides are TGCGCCAGCAGCTCGGACAGAGAGTATTCACCCCTCCACTTT.

This clonotype was seen repeatedly, ten times or more. This chain connects TRBV6-4 to TRBJ2-3; D may correspond to TRBD1 or TRBD2 (5 bases each). The V gene's germline CDR1 is MRHNA and CDR2 SNTAGT. The length of the CDR3 is 16 residues. V was clipped by 3 bases and J by 0 bases, with 13 bases between them. CDR3 region: CASSERGPSSTDTQYF. CDR3 in DNA: TGTGCCAGCAGTGAGAGGGGACCCTCCAGCACAGATACGCAGTATTTT.

This chain joins TRBV7-8 and TRBJ1-2, with unresolved D. The germline V gene encodes CDR1 SGHVS and CDR2 FQNEAQ. V lost 4 bases and J lost 3, with 6 bases in between. The CDR3 contains 12 residues. The chain's CDR3 is CASSSRDYGYTF. The CDR3 coding sequence is TGTGCCAGCAGCTCACGCGACTATGGCTACACCTTC.

The table lists this clonotype with a few counts. The rearrangement joins TRBV28 to TRBJ1-5; tentative D call: TRBD1 (5 bases). This CDR3 is 15 amino acids long. The V and J ends lost 3 bases and 7 bases respectively, with 16 bases between them. Germline CDR1 MDHEN, CDR2 SYDVKM. The CDR3 DNA reads TGTGCCAGCAGTTTTCAGGGTGGGTCCGGCCAGCCCCAGCATTTT. Its protein is CASSFQGGSGQPQHF.

This clonotype was seen only a few times. This chain connects TRBV29-1 to TRBJ1-1; D remains unclear. CDR1 and CDR2 (germline): SQVTM, ANQGSEA. The CDR3 totals 12 residues. V lost 7 bases and J 1 base, leaving 10 bases between the germline ends. CDR3 in amino acids: CSGRQTNTEAFF. The CDR3 DNA reads TGCAGCGGGCGGCAGACGAACACTGAAGCTTTCTTT.

The rearrangement links TRBV9 to TRBJ2-1, with 15 nucleotides matching TRBD2. CDR1 is SGDLS and CDR2 is YYNGEE in the germline V gene. The CDR3 loop spans 16 amino acids. The ends lost 4 bases at V and 10 bases at J; junction bases unmatched: 9. The CDR3 here is CASSLRGTSGGTEQFF. The CDR3 DNA sequence: TGTGCCAGCAGCCTTAGGGGGACTAGCGGGGGGACAGAGCAGTTCTTC.

This clonotype showed up many times. The chain employs TRBV30 and TRBJ2-1; 10 bases align to TRBD2. The germline V gene has CDR1 GTSNPN and CDR2 SVGIG (reference sequence). V was clipped by 4 bases and J by 8 bases; unmatched bases: 8. The CDR3 is 14 amino acids. The CDR3 sequence: CAWKSLAGAYEQFF. CDR3 DNA: TGTGCCTGGAAATCTCTAGCGGGAGCTTATGAGCAGTTCTTC.

This clonotype was detected only a few times. The chain is built from TRBV29-1 and TRBJ2-1, with 14 bases matching TRBD2. Germline assignment: CDR1 SQVTM and CDR2 ANQGSEA. The CDR3 totals 15 residues. The ends lost 2 bases at V and 8 bases at J; junction bases unmatched: 5. CDR3 in DNA: TGCAGCGTTGAAACCGGGACTAGCGGGAGCGATGAGCAGTTCTTC. This codes for CSVETGTSGSDEQFF.

The J gene is TRBJ2-1, the V gene TRBV7-8, with unresolved D. Germline V CDR1 and CDR2: SGHVS, FQNEAQ. Deletions cut 1 base from V and 2 bases from J, with 12 bases between. This CDR3 contains 16 residues. This CDR3 is CASSLGAEYPYNEQFF. The CDR3 coding sequence is TGTGCCAGCAGCTTAGGGGCGGAATACCCCTACAATGAGCAGTTCTTC. The full variable domain, with the rest looked up from reference TRBV7-8 and TRBJ2-1, is GAGVSQSPRYKVAKRGQDVALRCDPISGHVSLFWYQQALGQGPEFLTYFQNEAQLDKSGLPSDRFFAERPEGSVSTLKIQRTQQEDSAVYLCASSLGAEYPYNEQFFGPGTRLTVL.

Concerning this clonotype: At one end, the junction sequence differs from germline, possibly due to a read error. This rearrangement joins TRBV5-1 to TRBJ1-6; D gene ambiguous. Germline V lookup: CDR1 SGHRS, CDR2 YFSETQ. The length of the CDR3 is 13 residues. CDR3 protein: CASRRVEDSPLNF. The CDR3 DNA follows: TGCGCCAGCAGAAGAGTCGAAGATTCACCCCTCAACTTT.

The sample holds many counts of this clonotype. In nucleotides, the CDR3 is TGTGCCAGCAGTCATCTAACCGACACAGATACGCAGTATTTT. Its translation is CASSHLTDTDTQYF. V is TRBV27 and J is TRBJ2-3; D is uncertain. The CDR3 runs to 14 residues. Deletions cut 5 bases from V and 2 bases from J, with 11 bases between. Germline CDR1 and CDR2: MNHEY and SMNVEV (reference sequence).

The chain combines TRBV29-1 with TRBJ2-3; perhaps D is TRBD1 or TRBD2 (6 bases each). Per germline, CDR1 SQVTM and CDR2 ANQGSEA. This CDR3 spans 13 amino acids. The V end lost 2 bases, the J end lost 6 bases, and 12 bases lay between the germline ends. In DNA, the CDR3 is TGCAGCGTTGAAACGGGGGCGTTTGATACGCAGTATTTT. Translation gives CSVETGAFDTQYF.

This chain connects TRBV20-1 to TRBJ2-5; TRBD2 agrees at 7 bases. The V segment lost 0 bases and the J segment 5 bases; nucleotides outside the gene matches: 9. This CDR3 contains 15 residues. CDR1 is DFQATT, CDR2 SNEGSKA, per germline (reference sequence). The CDR3, as DNA: TGCAGTGCTAGAGATGCCGCGGGAGTAGAGGAGACCCAGTACTTC. Its translation: CSARDAAGVEETQYF.

This clonotype was seen a few times. This sequence joins TRBV6-1 and TRBJ1-3, with 7 bases matching TRBD1. The CDR3 runs 15 residues. Germline CDR1 and CDR2: MNHNS and SASEGT. J gave up 2 bases and V 8 bases, and 9 bases lay outside the gene matches. The CDR3 DNA reads TGTGCCAGCGGGCAACAGGGGCTTACTGGAAACACCATATATTTT. As protein: CASGQQGLTGNTIYF.

On this clonotype itself: Being one base from a much bigger clone, this may be a read error. This CDR3 reads CASSFRGTNDGYTF. DNA for the CDR3: TGTGCCAGCAGCTTTCGTGGGACAAACGATGGCTACACCTTC. The chain joins TRBV13 to TRBJ1-2; D might be TRBD1 (6 bases). Germline V CDR1 and CDR2: PRHDT, FYEKMQ (reference sequence). The length of the CDR3 is 14 residues. V shed 3 bases and J shed 6 bases, with 14 bases lying between them.

This clonotype was observed a handful of times. The chain joins TRBV28 to TRBJ2-7, with TRBD1 identical over 12 bases. The germline V gene encodes CDR1 MDHEN and CDR2 SYDVKM. The ends lost 6 bases at V and 5 bases at J; junction bases unmatched: 8. The CDR3 spans 15 residues. DNA of the CDR3: TGTGCCAGCAGGTCCGGGACAGGGGGCCGGGACGAGCAGTACTTC. Translated, it gives CASRSGTGGRDEQYF.

This clonotype was observed a handful of times. The gene calls are TRBV7-9 and TRBJ1-5; 8 nucleotides line up with TRBD1. The V gene end was trimmed by 0 bases and the J gene end by 5 bases; junction bases not matched to a gene: 9. Germline CDR1 SEHNR, CDR2 FQNEAQ (reference sequence). The length of the CDR3 is 17 residues. The CDR3 coding sequence is TGTGCCAGCAGCTTAGCCCGGGAACAGGGGGATTATCAGCCCCAGCATTTT. Translation: CASSLAREQGDYQPQHF.

V is TRBV28 and J is TRBJ1-2, with a tentative D call TRBD1 (5 bases). Between the trimmed V and J ends, which lost 8 bases and 2 bases, there was a span of 15 bases. The CDR3 covers 14 residues. The germline V gene has CDR1 MDHEN and CDR2 SYDVKM. CDR3 region: CASGIGAGNYGYTF. The CDR3 nucleotides are TGTGCCAGCGGTATAGGGGCTGGAAACTATGGCTACACCTTC.

This clonotype has ten or more counts. V usage is TRBV14 and J usage is TRBJ2-1; D uncertain. The germline V and J ends were trimmed by 1 base and 6 bases, with 1 base remaining between them. CDR3 length: 11 residues. Germline V gene sequence: CDR1 SGHDN, CDR2 FVKESK. CDR3 in DNA: TGTGCCAGCAGCCAAGGCAATGAGCAGTTCTTC. The encoded protein is CASSQGNEQFF.

This clonotype was found a few times. For the CDR3, the DNA is TGTGCCAGCAGCCTAGACCCGGGTCTGGGACAGGGTTCCCACGAGCAGTACTTC. Protein sequence: CASSLDPGLGQGSHEQYF. This chain connects TRBV7-9 to TRBJ2-7; 9 bases fit TRBD1. Germline V gene lookup returns CDR1 SEHNR and CDR2 FQNEAQ (reference sequence). CDR3 length: 18 amino acids. The V segment lost 5 bases and the J segment 5 bases; nucleotides outside the gene matches: 19.

This clonotype was counted only a few times. This chain connects TRBV5-1 to TRBJ1-6; D remains unclear. CDR3 size: 15 residues. V shed 0 bases and J shed 6 bases, with 10 bases lying between them. Germline CDR1 reads SGHRS; CDR2 reads YFSETQ. The CDR3 sequence: CASSLGELSNSPLHF. The CDR3 coding sequence is TGCGCCAGCAGCTTGGGAGAGCTGAGTAATTCACCCCTCCACTTT. Combining the CDR3 with reference TRBV5-1 and TRBJ1-6 gives the whole variable domain KAGVTQTPRYLIKTRGQQVTLSCSPISGHRSVSWYQQTPGQGLQFLFEYFSETQRNKGNFPGRFSGRQFSNSRSEMNVSTLELGDSALYLCASSLGELSNSPLHFGNGTRLTVT.